This T cell receptor beta chain appears in the sequencing data of a study of T cells in Graves' hyperthyroidism and ophthalmopathy. The CDR3 extends over 14 amino acids. The germline V and J ends were trimmed by 7 bases and 0 bases, with 13 bases remaining between them. CDR1 is SNHLY, CDR2 FYNNEI, per germline. This clonotype was detected many times. The CDR3 regions of TCR beta were amplified from RNA transcripts. Using the HTBI primer set, a first-round RT-PCR was run on the TCR CDR3. One entry per CDR3 protein, called by TCRdb with MiXCR from the multiplex PCR reads. The profile shows about 290,000 distinct CDR3 sequences, 13% to 15% of them singletons.

The sequenced sample consisted of blood. This TCR came from a woman between 45 and 65 years old with Graves' hyperthyroidism that later progressed to Graves' ophthalmopathy. The rearrangement joins TRBV2 to TRBJ2-7, with D perhaps TRBD1 (6 bases). The CDR3 spells CASILKDSSYEQYF. Written as DNA, the CDR3 is TGTGCCAGCATATTAAAGGACAGCTCCTACGAGCAGTACTTC. Variable domain in full (rest from reference TRBV2 and TRBJ2-7): EPEVTQTPSHQVTQMGQEVILRCVPISNHLYFYWYRQILGQKVEFLVSFYNNEISEKSEIFDDQFSVERPDGSNFTLKIRSTKLEDSAMYFCASILKDSSYEQYFGPGTRLTVT.